This TCR beta chain was sequenced for a study of T cell responses to AZD1222 COVID-19 vaccine. Study findings and constraints: Targeting of unmutated variant regions was reportedly seen in nearly half of spike-specific TCRs.

Germline V gene lookup returns CDR1 SGHAT and CDR2 FQNNGV. Trimming cost V 5 bases and J 7 bases, with 17 bases left between them. The CDR3 runs to 14 residues. For this clone: What it binds is unknown.

The repertoire was sequenced with immunoSEQ multiplex PCR; TCRdb's copy has only in-frame clones and lacks some. The table lists around 120,000 clones, around 88% of them singletons. Sample: peripheral blood, taken on day 0 of AZD1222 vaccination. This receptor was taken from an adult in good health. The rearrangement joins TRBV11-2 to TRBJ1-2; TRBD1 is a possible D gene (6 bases). The CDR3 nucleotides are TGTGCCAGCAGCCTTGGGGCCAGGGGTGGTGGCTACACCTTC. Protein sequence: CASSLGARGGGYTF.